This T cell receptor beta chain came from a study of OX40 agonist ivuxolimab in advanced cancers. At the level of the study: Dose-escalation patients' cancers were hepatocellular carcinoma, melanoma, renal cell or head and neck cancer. Prior anti-PD-1, anti-PD-L1 or anti-CTLA-4 therapy was allowed; roughly 40% had some.

The repertoire was sequenced with immunoSEQ multiplex PCR; TCRdb's copy has only in-frame clones and lacks some. The table lists 30,000 to 35,000 clones, around 80% of them singletons, with about 21% in the top ten. With 2 bases removed from V and 5 bases from J, the gap between germline ends came to 1 base. The V gene's germline CDR1 is LGHNT and CDR2 FRNRAP. This CDR3 region has 10 residues. Sample: CD4+ or CD8+ T cells sorted from blood, taken in a trial of the OX40 agonist ivuxolimab. The chain recombines TRBV12-5 with TRBJ2-7, with no clear D. This receptor was obtained from an adult with an advanced solid tumor such as melanoma, head and neck, liver or kidney cancer. In nucleotides, the CDR3 is TGTGCTAGTGGTTTGCACGAGCAGTACTTC. Translation: CASGLHEQYF.